This T cell receptor beta chain was found in a study of blood T cell repertoires in COVID-19. Per the germline V gene, CDR1 is MDHEN and CDR2 is SYDVKM. The CDR3 runs to 17 residues. Trimming cost V 4 bases and J 0 bases; bases outside gene matches: 5. The repertoire was sequenced with immunoSEQ multiplex PCR; TCRdb's copy has only in-frame clones and lacks some. The sample lists 60,000 to 70,000 clones; approximately 92% were seen once. The origin of this receptor is a human donor with active COVID-19. The donor label of this sample is uncertain. The specimen sequenced was peripheral blood. The chain couples TRBV28 to TRBJ2-6; 8 positions agree with TRBD1. This chain's CDR3 is CASSSGTGISGANVLTF. CDR3 DNA: TGTGCCAGCAGTTCCGGGACAGGCATCTCTGGGGCCAACGTCCTGACTTTC. The entire variable domain, with the rest obtained from reference TRBV28 and TRBJ2-6, is as follows: DVKVTQSSRYLVKRTGEKVFLECVQDMDHENMFWYRQDPGLGLRLIYFSYDVKMKEKGDIPEGYSVSREKKERFSLILESASTNQTSMYLCASSSGTGISGANVLTFGAGSRLTVL.